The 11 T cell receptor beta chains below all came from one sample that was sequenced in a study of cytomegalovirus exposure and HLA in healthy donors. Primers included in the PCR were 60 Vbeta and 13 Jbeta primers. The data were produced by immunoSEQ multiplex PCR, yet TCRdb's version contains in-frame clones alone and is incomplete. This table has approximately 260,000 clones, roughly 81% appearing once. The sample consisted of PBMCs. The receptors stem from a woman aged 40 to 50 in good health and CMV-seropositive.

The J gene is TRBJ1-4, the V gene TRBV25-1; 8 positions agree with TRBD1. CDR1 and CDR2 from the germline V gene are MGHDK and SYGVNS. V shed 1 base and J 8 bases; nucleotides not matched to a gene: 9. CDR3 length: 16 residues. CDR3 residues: CASSESQDRVGEKLFF. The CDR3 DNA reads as TGTGCCAGCAGTGAATCCCAGGACAGGGTCGGGGAAAAACTGTTTTTT.

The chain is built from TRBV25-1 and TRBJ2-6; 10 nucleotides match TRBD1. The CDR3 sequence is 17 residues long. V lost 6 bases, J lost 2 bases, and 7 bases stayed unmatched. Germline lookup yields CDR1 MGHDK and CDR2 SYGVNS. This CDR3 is CASSPWGQGTGANVLTF. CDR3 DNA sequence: TGTGCCAGCAGCCCCTGGGGACAGGGGACTGGGGCCAACGTCCTGACTTTC.

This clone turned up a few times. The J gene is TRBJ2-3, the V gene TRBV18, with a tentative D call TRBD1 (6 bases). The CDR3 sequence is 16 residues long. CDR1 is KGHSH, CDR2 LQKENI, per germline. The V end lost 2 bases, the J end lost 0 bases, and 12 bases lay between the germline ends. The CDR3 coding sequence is TGTGCCAGCTCACCATGGGCGAGGGGGAGCACAGATACGCAGTATTTT. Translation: CASSPWARGSTDTQYF.

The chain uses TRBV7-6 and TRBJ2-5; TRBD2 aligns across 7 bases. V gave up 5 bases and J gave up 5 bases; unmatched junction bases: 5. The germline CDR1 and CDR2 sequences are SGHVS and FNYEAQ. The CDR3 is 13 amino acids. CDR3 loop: CASSPGGWETQYF. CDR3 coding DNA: TGTGCCAGCAGCCCGGGGGGTTGGGAGACCCAGTACTTC. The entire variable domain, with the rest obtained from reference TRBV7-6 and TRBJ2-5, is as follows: GAGVSQSPRYKVTKRGQDVALRCDPISGHVSLYWYRQALGQGPEFLTYFNYEAQQDKSGLPNDRFSAERPEGSISTLTIQRTEQRDSAMYRCASSPGGWETQYFGPGTRLLVL.

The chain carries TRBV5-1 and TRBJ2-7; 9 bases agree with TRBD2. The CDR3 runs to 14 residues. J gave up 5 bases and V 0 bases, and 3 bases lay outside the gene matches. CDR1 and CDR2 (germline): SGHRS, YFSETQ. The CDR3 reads CASSLGREGHEQYF. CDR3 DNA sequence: TGCGCCAGCAGCTTGGGGCGGGAGGGGCACGAGCAGTACTTC.

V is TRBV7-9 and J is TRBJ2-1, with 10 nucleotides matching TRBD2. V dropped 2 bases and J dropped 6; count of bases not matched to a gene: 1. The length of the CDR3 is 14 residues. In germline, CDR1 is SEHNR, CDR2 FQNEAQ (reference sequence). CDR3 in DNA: TGTGCCAGCAGCTTAAGCGGGAGGGCCAATGAGCAGTTCTTC. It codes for CASSLSGRANEQFF.

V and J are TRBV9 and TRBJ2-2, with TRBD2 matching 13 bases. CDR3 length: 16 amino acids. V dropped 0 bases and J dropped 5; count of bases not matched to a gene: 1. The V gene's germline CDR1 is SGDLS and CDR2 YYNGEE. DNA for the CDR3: TGTGCCAGCAGCGTAGTGGGACTAGCGGGAACCGGGGAGCTGTTTTTT. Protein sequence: CASSVVGLAGTGELFF.

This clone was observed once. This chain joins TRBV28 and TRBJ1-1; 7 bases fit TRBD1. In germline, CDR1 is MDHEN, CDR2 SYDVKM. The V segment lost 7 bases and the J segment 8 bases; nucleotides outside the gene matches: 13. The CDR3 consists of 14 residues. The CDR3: CASIPSRDRIEAFF. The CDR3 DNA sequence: TGTGCCAGCATCCCCAGCCGGGACAGAATAGAAGCTTTCTTT. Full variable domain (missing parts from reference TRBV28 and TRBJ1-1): DVKVTQSSRYLVKRTGEKVFLECVQDMDHENMFWYRQDPGLGLRLIYFSYDVKMKEKGDIPEGYSVSREKKERFSLILESASTNQTSMYLCASIPSRDRIEAFFGQGTRLTVV.

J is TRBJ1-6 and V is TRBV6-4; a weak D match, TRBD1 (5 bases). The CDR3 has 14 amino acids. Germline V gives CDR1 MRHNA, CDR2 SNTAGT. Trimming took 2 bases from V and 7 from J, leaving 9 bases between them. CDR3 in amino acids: CASSDAGRNSPLHF. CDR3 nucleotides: TGTGCCAGCAGTGACGCAGGGCGGAATTCACCCCTCCACTTT.

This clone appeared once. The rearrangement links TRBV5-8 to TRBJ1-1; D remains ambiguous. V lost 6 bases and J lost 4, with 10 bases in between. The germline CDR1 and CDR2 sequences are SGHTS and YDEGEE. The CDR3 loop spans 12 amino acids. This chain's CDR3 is CASIKRGTEAFF. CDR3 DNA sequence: TGTGCCAGCATCAAGAGAGGCACTGAAGCTTTCTTT.

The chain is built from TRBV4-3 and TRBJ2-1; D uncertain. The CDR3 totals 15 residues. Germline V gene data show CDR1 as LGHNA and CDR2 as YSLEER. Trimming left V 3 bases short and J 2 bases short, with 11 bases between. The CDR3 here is CASSQSVAPYNEQFF. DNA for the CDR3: TGCGCCAGCAGCCAGTCAGTGGCACCCTACAATGAGCAGTTCTTC.